These 15 T cell receptor beta chains originate from one sample sequenced in a study of blood T cell repertoires in COVID-19. Libraries were prepared by immunoSEQ multiplex PCR; TCRdb keeps only in-frame clonotypes and omits some of them. The sample lists just over 250,000 clones, about nine tenths occurring once. The sample was peripheral blood. Receptors originate from a man aged 55 to 69 who had recovered from COVID-19.

J is TRBJ2-2 and V is TRBV2; 7 bases match TRBD1. The J segment lost 3 bases and the V segment lost 7 bases, leaving 8 bases of the junction unmatched. This CDR3 has 15 amino acids. CDR1 SNHLY and CDR2 FYNNEI come from the germline V gene. CDR3 sequence reads: CASTQTGTHTGELFF. The CDR3 region has the DNA TGTGCCAGCACGCAGACAGGGACCCACACCGGGGAGCTGTTTTTT. Combining the CDR3 with reference TRBV2 and TRBJ2-2 gives the whole variable domain EPEVTQTPSHQVTQMGQEVILRCVPISNHLYFYWYRQILGQKVEFLVSFYNNEISEKSEIFDDQFSVERPDGSNFTLKIRSTKLEDSAMYFCASTQTGTHTGELFFGEGSRLTVL.

This clone came up once. The V call is TRBV6-5, the J call TRBJ2-1, with D possibly matching TRBD2 (5 bases). Deletions cut 4 bases from V and 0 bases from J, with 10 bases between. This CDR3 is built from 15 residues. The germline CDR1 and CDR2 sequences are MNHEY and SVGAGI. CDR3 in amino acids: CASSFDYPSYNEQFF. The CDR3 DNA reads as TGTGCCAGCAGTTTCGACTACCCCTCCTACAATGAGCAGTTCTTC.

As regards this clone: Other DNA variants within this sample encode the same CDR3. The chain carries TRBV24-1 and TRBJ2-1; 7 bases line up with TRBD1. After removal of 1 base from V and 0 bases from J, the junction contained 2 bases not matched to a gene. Germline CDR1 and CDR2: KGHDR and SFDVKD. The CDR3 has 16 residues. CDR3 sequence: CATSDLSGGSYNEQFF. CDR3 bases: TGTGCCACCAGTGATTTATCAGGGGGCTCCTACAATGAGCAGTTCTTC.

The rearrangement uses TRBV5-1 and TRBJ2-6; unclear D gene. The CDR3 has 19 amino acids. The germline CDR1 and CDR2 sequences are SGHRS and YFSETQ. Trimming stripped 1 base from V and 0 bases from J, with 17 bases between. CDR3: CASSLFGPSLTSGANVLTF. CDR3 nucleotides: TGCGCCAGCAGCTTGTTTGGTCCCTCCCTAACCTCTGGGGCCAACGTCCTGACTTTC.

In the case of this clone: Other DNA variants within this sample encode the same CDR3. This chain connects TRBV6-5 to TRBJ2-5; 7 positions match TRBD1. CDR3 length: 15 amino acids. V shed 5 bases, J shed 1 base, and the junction held 7 bases outside the gene matches. CDR1 and CDR2 (germline): MNHEY, SVGAGI. The CDR3 spells CASSPNRDSQETQYF. CDR3 sequence (DNA): TGTGCCAGCAGTCCGAACAGGGACAGCCAAGAGACCCAGTACTTC.

CDR3 coding DNA: TGTGCCAGCAGCCCTGACAGGGGGGATCAGCCCCAGCATTTT. It yields the protein CASSPDRGDQPQHF. This sequence joins TRBV7-2 and TRBJ1-5; 9 bases align to TRBD1. J lost 5 bases, V lost 5 bases, and 4 bases had no gene match. Looked up from germline, CDR1 is SGHTA and CDR2 is FQGNSA. The CDR3 spans 14 residues.

The V and J genes are TRBV7-3 and TRBJ1-1; D is possibly TRBD1 (6 bases). Trimming removed 0 bases at V and 5 bases at J, with 10 bases between. The CDR3 has 14 amino acids. CDR1 is SGHTA and CDR2 is FQGTGA in the germline V gene. This chain's CDR3 is CASSLTLGGTEAFF. The CDR3 nucleotides read TGTGCCAGCAGCTTAACGCTAGGGGGAACTGAAGCTTTCTTT. The whole variable domain, filled in from reference TRBV7-3 and TRBJ1-1, reads GAGVSQTPSNKVTEKGKYVELRCDPISGHTALYWYRQSLGQGPEFLIYFQGTGAADDSGLPNDRFFAVRPEGSVSTLKIQRTERGDSAVYLCASSLTLGGTEAFFGQGTRLTVV.

In its sample, this clone was seen once. The chain combines TRBV7-2 with TRBJ2-3, with 10 bases lining up with TRBD1. The CDR3 is 15 amino acids. The V and J ends lost 5 bases and 4 bases, in that order; junction bases with no gene match: 6. The germline V gene has CDR1 SGHTA and CDR2 FQGNSA. The DNA for the CDR3 is TGTGCCAGCAGCAAACCGGGACAGGGGTCAGATACGCAGTATTTT. It translates to CASSKPGQGSDTQYF.

V and J are TRBV13 and TRBJ1-2; weak D call: TRBD1 (6 bases). Trimming removed 1 base from V and 6 bases from J, with 18 bases in between. This CDR3 is 16 amino acids long. Per the germline V gene, CDR1 is PRHDT and CDR2 is FYEKMQ (reference sequence). CDR3 bases: TGTGCCAGCAGCTTAGTGGCAGGGGCGCTTCACCATGGCTACACCTTC. Its protein is CASSLVAGALHHGYTF.

In DNA, the CDR3 is TGTGCCAGCAGCGCGGAGATAGGGGGCTATGGCTACACCTTC. Translated, it gives CASSAEIGGYGYTF. V is TRBV9 and J is TRBJ1-2, with a tentative D call TRBD1 (6 bases). Germline CDR1 and CDR2: SGDLS and YYNGEE. The CDR3 has 14 residues. The V end lost 3 bases, the J end lost 4 bases, and 13 bases lay between the germline ends.

This chain connects TRBV2 to TRBJ1-1, with D perhaps TRBD1 (5 bases). V gave up 3 bases and J gave up 5 bases, with 16 bases separating them. This CDR3 comprises 15 residues. The germline CDR1 and CDR2 sequences are SNHLY and FYNNEI. The CDR3 region is CASSDPGAPSTEAFF. Written as DNA, the CDR3 is TGTGCCAGCAGTGACCCTGGGGCACCAAGTACTGAAGCTTTCTTT.

This chain links TRBV18 with TRBJ1-6; 7 bases match TRBD1. Germline V gene lookup returns CDR1 KGHSH and CDR2 LQKENI. This CDR3 comprises 17 residues. With 3 bases clipped from V and 8 bases from J, the junction kept 13 bases outside the gene matches. CDR3 residues: CASSPLMARGADSPLHF. The CDR3 nucleotides read TGTGCCAGCTCACCCTTGATGGCCAGGGGGGCAGATTCACCCCTCCACTTT.

V and J are TRBV5-4 and TRBJ1-2; 9 bases are a match to TRBD1. From germline, CDR1 is SGHNT and CDR2 YYREEE (reference sequence). The V and J ends lost 3 bases and 8 bases, in that order; junction bases with no gene match: 5. The CDR3 length is 13 residues. CDR3 sequence (DNA): TGTGCCAGCAGCTACGGGACAGGGATCGGCTACACCTTC. Residues: CASSYGTGIGYTF.

The chain is built from TRBV5-1 and TRBJ2-6; 7 bases agree with TRBD1. Germline trimming cut 4 bases from V and 2 bases from J; bases unmatched to any gene: 9. The CDR3 extends over 17 amino acids. Germline V lookup: CDR1 SGHRS, CDR2 YFSETQ. The CDR3 reads CASSPTGVRAGANVLTF. The CDR3, as DNA: TGCGCCAGCAGCCCAACAGGGGTTAGGGCTGGGGCCAACGTCCTGACTTTC.

J is TRBJ1-2 and V is TRBV3-1 (or the pseudogene TRBV3-2), with D perhaps matching TRBD1 (5 bases). CDR3 size: 13 residues. V lost 4 bases and J 1 base, leaving 7 bases between the germline ends. Germline assignment: CDR1 LGHDT and CDR2 YNNKEL (reference sequence). DNA for the CDR3: TGTGCCAGCAGCCGGGGGGGTAACTATGGCTACACCTTC. Protein sequence: CASSRGGNYGYTF.